These 10 T cell receptor beta chains came from one sample sequenced in a study of regulatory T cells in long-lasting Graves disease. Building of the TCR beta libraries involved iRepertoire HTBI primers and Arm-PCR of CDR3 regions. Via MiXCR, TCRdb re-called the multiplex PCR reads, giving one row per CDR3 protein. The sample lists approximately 350,000 distinct CDR3 sequences, around 16% occurring once. Sample time point: newly diagnosed GD, antithyroid drugs for less than 3 months. The TCR library used RNA extracted from PBMCs. The same sample was also used in a study of T cells in Graves' hyperthyroidism and ophthalmopathy.

Sequenced material: peripheral blood mononuclear cells (PBMCs), taken at new diagnosis, from a patient treated with antithyroid drugs. The origin of the receptors is a woman aged 18-30 years with Graves disease.

This clonotype was seen at least ten times. The gene calls are TRBV20-1 and TRBJ2-7; a weak D match, TRBD1 (5 bases). The V end was cut by 3 bases, the J end by 0 bases, with 9 bases between. From germline, CDR1 is DFQATT and CDR2 SNEGSKA (reference sequence). The CDR3 is 13 residues long. The CDR3 region has the DNA TGCAGTGCTAGGGACACGGACTCCTACGAGCAGTACTTC. The encoded protein is CSARDTDSYEQYF.

The table lists this clonotype with many counts. The rearrangement joins TRBV3-1 to TRBJ2-1; 9 bases match TRBD2. V lost 0 bases to trimming and J lost 5 bases; unmatched junction nucleotides: 2. From germline, CDR1 is LGHDT and CDR2 YNNKEL (reference sequence). The CDR3 is made up of 15 amino acids. CDR3 in DNA: TGTGCCAGCAGCCAAGAAAGACTAGCGGACAATGAGCAGTTCTTC. Translating gives CASSQERLADNEQFF.

This clonotype was picked up a small number of times. A much larger clone lies a single base off, so this may be a read error. Given the absence of the conserved phenylalanine or tryptophan at the CDR3 end, a read error is likely. The chain links TRBV28 to TRBJ1-1; D not certain. CDR1 is MDHEN, CDR2 SYDVKM, per germline. The V gene lost 6 bases and the J gene lost 1 base, with 18 bases spanning the gap. The CDR3 runs 16 residues. The CDR3 sequence: CASSRRPEGGNTEAFS. The DNA for the CDR3 is TGTGCCAGCAGCCGCCGGCCCGAGGGAGGGAACACTGAAGCTTTCTCT.

This clonotype was recorded a few times. V usage is TRBV7-9 and J usage is TRBJ2-7; TRBD2 is a possible D gene (6 bases). This CDR3 comprises 14 residues. V was cut by 3 bases and J by 5 bases, with 14 bases left in between. The germline V gene encodes CDR1 SEHNR and CDR2 FQNEAQ (reference sequence). In nucleotides, the CDR3 is TGTGCCAGCAGCTTGTTGGGGGGTCGGGACGAGCAGTACTTC. The encoded protein is CASSLLGGRDEQYF.

Ten or more counts support this clonotype. The chain links TRBV7-9 to TRBJ2-7; a weak D match, TRBD2 (6 bases). The V gene lost 3 bases and the J gene lost 4 bases, with 13 bases spanning the gap. Germline values: CDR1 SEHNR, CDR2 FQNEAQ (reference sequence). This CDR3 contains 14 residues. The chain's CDR3 is CASSLIGGKYEQYF. The CDR3 nucleotides read TGTGCCAGCAGCTTGATTGGGGGGAAGTACGAGCAGTACTTC.

This clonotype was recorded a few times. J is TRBJ2-1 and V is TRBV6-1; no firm D call. Germline loops: CDR1 MNHNS, CDR2 SASEGT. The CDR3 has 13 residues. With 5 bases removed from V and 6 bases from J, the gap between germline ends came to 11 bases. The CDR3 coding sequence is TGTGCCAGCAGTAAGGGTCTAGGCAATGAGCAGTTCTTC. Encoded protein: CASSKGLGNEQFF.

This clonotype was seen ten or more times. The J gene is TRBJ2-7, the V gene TRBV7-9; 14 nucleotides line up with TRBD2. J lost 6 bases, V lost 2 bases, and 6 bases had no gene match. The length of the CDR3 is 16 residues. CDR1 and CDR2 (germline): SEHNR, FQNEAQ (reference sequence). In DNA form, the CDR3 reads TGTGCCAGCAGCTTACCGGGACTAGCGGGAGTAGGCGAGCAGTACTTC. As protein: CASSLPGLAGVGEQYF.

This chain joins TRBV20-1 and TRBJ2-5; TRBD2 aligns across 9 bases. The length of the CDR3 is 17 residues. Germline CDR1 reads DFQATT; CDR2 reads SNEGSKA (reference sequence). The V gene end was trimmed by 3 bases and the J gene end by 0 bases; junction bases not matched to a gene: 11. The CDR3 reads CSARGGLAGRYQETQYF. DNA of the CDR3: TGCAGTGCTAGGGGAGGGCTAGCGGGGCGGTACCAAGAGACCCAGTACTTC.

The chain employs TRBV6-1 and TRBJ2-7, with D possibly called TRBD1 or TRBD2 (6 bases each). This CDR3 contains 12 residues. The germline gives CDR1 MNHNS, CDR2 SASEGT. Between the trimmed V and J ends, which lost 8 bases and 3 bases, there was a span of 11 bases. The CDR3 nucleotides read TGTGCCAGCCGGGGGCACCTCTACGAGCAGTACTTC. As protein: CASRGHLYEQYF.

Points on this clonotype: This could be a read error, since a much larger clone is one nucleotide away. The J gene is TRBJ1-2, the V gene TRBV12-3 or TRBV12-4, with 7 bases lining up with TRBD1. CDR3 size: 14 residues. The junction had 10 bases not matched to a gene; V was cut back by 7 bases and J by 5 bases. CDR3 sequence: CASNEGDRAYGYTF. CDR3 coding DNA: TGTGCCAGCAATGAGGGAGACAGGGCTTATGGCTACACCTTC.